This T cell receptor (beta chain) comes out of a study of T cell responses to AZD1222 COVID-19 vaccine (dated by TCRdb to the early 2020s). Regarding the complete study: AZD1222 recipients whose second dose came at about 4 weeks and those whose second dose came at about 12 weeks were combined into one group, since spike-specific TCR depth and breadth did not differ between the two schedules. A total of more than 230 trial participants underwent TCR sequencing, of whom approximately 200 had received two doses of AZD1222 and around 25 had received two doses of the MenACWY control vaccine. Enrollment into the trials was organized by age into subgroups of 18-55, 56-69 and 70-plus years, and those subgroups contained 148, 28 and 57 TCR-sequenced participants, respectively. What the research found in general, with its limitations: Because no samples from the day 14 peak response were available, repertoires could be characterized only after the peak T cell response. The vaccine-associated CD4 TCRs covered the entire spike protein, and the dominant responses fell in regions 160-218 and 743-854. Participants were mostly white British and included more females than males, and it was suggested by the authors that clonal diversity may have been underestimated. Nearly half of unique spike-specific TCRs reportedly recognized epitopes outside regions mutated in the B.1.351 and B.1.1.7 variants. A significant rise in spike-specific TCR breadth and depth was observed after two AZD1222 doses relative to day 0 and relative to MenACWY recipients. In the small 56-69-year group, the increase in depth fell short of significance, most likely because of low power. Only six or seven AZD1222 recipients were SARS-CoV-2 seropositive at baseline, limiting conclusions about previously exposed vaccinees.

The time point label for this specimen denotes: baseline before first vaccination. Samples from vaccinated people were obtained from the UK trials COV001 and COV002, which included a single-blind randomized controlled phase 2/3 trial of AZD1222 (ChAdOx1 nCoV-19) in healthy adults. For TCRbeta chain sequencing, PBMC samples from trial participants were taken at day 0 and at day 28 after the second dose. The CDR3 regions of human TCRbeta chains were analyzed by immunosequencing. The paper's processing steps were these. TCRs in the repertoires were compared against a reference library of SARS-CoV-2-specific TCRs that had been generated with the MIRA antigen-specificity platform. Breadth meant the fraction of unique TCRs that were SARS-CoV-2-associated, whereas depth meant the fraction of total T cells that were SARS-CoV-2-associated. Using the MIRA data, each spike-specific TCR was mapped to the spike region that the TCR reacts to and placed in a CD4 or CD8 class. Log10-transformed breadth and depth values were compared by one-way ANOVA with Sidak's multiple comparisons tests. The source is immuneACCESS, and TCRdb retained only in-frame sequences with V and J called. Part of the clones is not carried over; for the studies checked, unresolved V genes explain less than half of this, and the remainder is unexplained. V, J and clone size are those of that table, while D and trimming were read from the DNA. The sample records some 120,000 clones, 75% to 90% of which are singletons. Approximately 1.5% of the sample is held by the ten biggest clonotypes.

The CDR3 runs 19 residues from the cysteine to the phenylalanine. Solely the CDR3 DNA is kept, with 57 bases framed from the first base. The germline V end is reduced by 7 bases and the J end by 6 bases; junction bases left unmatched: 25. In the germline V gene (reference sequence), CDR1 corresponds to LNHDA and CDR2 to SQIVND. About this clone itself: Its target antigen remains unknown. The input lacks base qualities; no much larger clone sits a single base away.

The rearrangement combines TRBV19 with TRBJ2-7; a stretch of 9 junction bases matches TRBD1. Sequenced material: peripheral blood, taken on day 0 of AZD1222 vaccination. This TCR derives from an adult in good health. The CDR3 region: CASTATPGQGRSVLTEQYF. The nucleotide sequence reads as follows: TGTGCCAGTACTGCCACACCGGGACAGGGACGATCAGTCCTAACCGAGCAGTACTTC.